The clone carrying this T cell receptor (beta chain) turned up a few times. Its antigen remains unidentified. Assay used: immunoSEQ multiplex PCR; TCRdb lists only in-frame clones, some missing. The sample yields around 21,000 clones, 50% to 70% seen once. This sample was included in a study of Tregs in tolerant kidney transplant recipients. Study background: CD4+CD25+CD127- cells came from roughly 3-day belatacept mixed lymphocyte reactions, some with roughly 5-day graft donor restimulation. Antibodies separated recipient from donor cells.

The CDR3 is 14 residues long. V was shortened by 3 bases and J by 15 bases, with 24 bases between the two germline ends. From germline, CDR1 is SQVTM and CDR2 ANQGSEA. Findings and caveats of the study: Biological reproducibility was not directly addressed in this study. Validation in larger populations is needed because few patients were studied.

The chain combines TRBV29-1 with TRBJ2-1; D is ambiguous. Material: Tregs from blood cultured with allogeneic cells. The origin of this receptor is a human donor in good health. The CDR3 DNA sequence: TGCAGCGTTGATCGCTCGGGTGCGGTCAACCCGGGGTTCTTC. Residues: CSVDRSGAVNPGFF.